This T cell receptor beta chain was recorded in a study of blood T cell repertoires in COVID-19. Study-level background: The analysed material was cDNA or gDNA that came from T cells, B-cell-depleted T cells, or PBMCs.

Authors' data handling: Estimation of nucleated cell counts relied on the amplification of reference gene primers. Repertoires were generated with immunoSEQ multiplex PCR, while TCRdb's copy carries only in-frame clones and drops some. V and J calls and clone size are those listed in that table; D and trimming were worked out from the DNA. Of roughly 77,000 clones listed, 88% are singletons. The CDR3 has 13 residues. Germline V gene data show CDR1 as MNHNY and CDR2 as SVGAGI (reference sequence). Trimming cost V 6 bases and J 2 bases, with 8 bases left between them. This clone has just a few counts. This TCR was recovered from a human donor in a cohort sampled during active COVID-19. Sequences were obtained from peripheral blood. The gene calls are TRBV6-6 and TRBJ2-1, with D possibly matching TRBD1 (6 bases). The CDR3 spells CASRGDTYNEQFF. The CDR3 region has the DNA TGTGCCAGCAGAGGGGACACCTACAATGAGCAGTTCTTC.